This T cell receptor beta chain appears in the sequencing data of a study of chemoradiotherapy in HPV16-positive cancers. Study-wide background: Candidate HPV-specific T-cell clones and common TCR motifs came from functional assays in a couple of HPV16-positive patients. General observations from the study: During treatment, candidate HPV-specific clones and E7-related motifs expanded in tumor.

Clones were sequenced by immunoSEQ multiplex PCR, and TCRdb holds only the in-frame ones, with some missing. The sample has roughly 11,000 clones; roughly 78% are singletons. This clone was counted once. Its antigen is as yet unknown. The clonotype comes from a human donor with HPV-associated anogenital cancer. The sample was acquired from a patient who underwent chemoradiotherapy.

The CDR3 protein is CASSLTPSADAFSTDTQYF. In nucleotides, the CDR3 is TGTGCCAGCAGCCTCACGCCTAGCGCCGACGCCTTTAGCACAGATACGCAGTATTTT. The chain is built from TRBV7-2 and TRBJ2-3; possibly TRBD2 for D (6 bases). This CDR3 has 19 amino acids. V lost 5 bases, J lost 0 bases, and 24 bases lay in between. Germline V gene lookup returns CDR1 SGHTA and CDR2 FQGNSA.